This T cell receptor beta chain was sequenced during a study of T cell responses to AZD1222 COVID-19 vaccine. In the study overall: Doses given second, at about 4 or about 12 weeks, were pooled.

The study, taken as a whole, reports: Spike was spanned by vaccine-associated CD4 TCRs, which were dominant at 160-218 and 743-854. At baseline, seropositivity was found in only a handful of AZD1222 recipients. Rises in breadth and depth of Spike-specific TCRs came after two AZD1222 doses.

On this clone itself: Its target is not known.

V dropped 4 bases and J dropped 7 bases, with 11 bases sitting between them. Germline CDR1 is LGHDT and CDR2 is YNNKEL (reference sequence). This CDR3 has 12 residues. Produced via immunoSEQ multiplex PCR; TCRdb's table is partial and in-frame only. The data show tens of thousands of clones, approximately 90% seen once. The sample here was peripheral blood, taken on day 0 of AZD1222 vaccination. The chain is built from TRBV3-1 (or the pseudogene TRBV3-2) and TRBJ2-7; D is possibly TRBD2 (6 bases). The sequence derives from an adult in good health. CDR3: CASSLVRGEQYF. DNA of the CDR3: TGTGCCAGCAGCCTCGTCCGGGGGGAGCAGTACTTC.